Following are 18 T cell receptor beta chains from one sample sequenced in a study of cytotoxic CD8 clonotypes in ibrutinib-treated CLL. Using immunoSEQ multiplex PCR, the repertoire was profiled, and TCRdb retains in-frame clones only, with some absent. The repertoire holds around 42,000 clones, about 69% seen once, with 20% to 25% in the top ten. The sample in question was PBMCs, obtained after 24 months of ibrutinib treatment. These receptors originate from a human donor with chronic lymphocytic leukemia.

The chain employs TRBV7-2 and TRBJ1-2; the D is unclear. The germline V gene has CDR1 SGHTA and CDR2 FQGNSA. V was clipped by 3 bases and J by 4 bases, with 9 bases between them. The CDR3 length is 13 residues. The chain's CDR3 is CASSLQVGYGYTF. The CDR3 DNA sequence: TGTGCCAGCAGCTTGCAGGTCGGCTATGGCTACACCTTC.

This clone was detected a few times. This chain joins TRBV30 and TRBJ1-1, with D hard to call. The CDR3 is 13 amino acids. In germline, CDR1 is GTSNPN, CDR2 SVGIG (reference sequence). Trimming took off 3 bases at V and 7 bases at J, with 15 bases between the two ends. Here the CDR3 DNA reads TGTGCCTGGAGCGCCCAAACGGGCCTTGAAGCTTTCTTT. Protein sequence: CAWSAQTGLEAFF.

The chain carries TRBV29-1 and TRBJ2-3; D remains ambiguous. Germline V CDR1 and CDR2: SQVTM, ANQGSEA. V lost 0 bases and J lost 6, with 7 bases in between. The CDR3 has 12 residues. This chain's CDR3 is CSVEDLGDTQYF. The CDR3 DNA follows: TGCAGCGTTGAAGATCTTGGGGATACGCAGTATTTT.

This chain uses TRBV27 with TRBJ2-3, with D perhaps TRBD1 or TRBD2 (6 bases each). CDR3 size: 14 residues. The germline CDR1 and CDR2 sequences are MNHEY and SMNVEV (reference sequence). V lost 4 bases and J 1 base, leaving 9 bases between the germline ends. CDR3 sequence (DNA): TGTGCCAGCAGTTCTCGGGGGCGCACAGATACGCAGTATTTT. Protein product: CASSSRGRTDTQYF.

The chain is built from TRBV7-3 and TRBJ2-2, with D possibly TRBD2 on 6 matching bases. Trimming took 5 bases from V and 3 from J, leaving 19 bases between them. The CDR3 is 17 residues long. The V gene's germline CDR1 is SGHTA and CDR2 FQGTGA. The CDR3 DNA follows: TGTGCCAGCAGCCTCCTGAGAGTCAGGGAGGACACCGGGGAGCTGTTTTTT. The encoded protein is CASSLLRVREDTGELFF.

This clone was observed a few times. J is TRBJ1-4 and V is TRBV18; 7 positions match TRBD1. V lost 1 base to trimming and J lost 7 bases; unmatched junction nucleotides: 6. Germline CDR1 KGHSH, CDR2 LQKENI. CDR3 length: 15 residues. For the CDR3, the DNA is TGTGCCAGCTCACCACTGGAGGGGGCTGTTGAAAAACTGTTTTTT. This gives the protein CASSPLEGAVEKLFF.

CDR3 sequence reads: CAIADRDRLIREGYNEQFF. The DNA for the CDR3 is TGTGCCATCGCAGATCGGGACAGGTTGATCCGGGAGGGATACAATGAGCAGTTCTTC. The chain employs TRBV10-3 and TRBJ2-1; D may be TRBD1 or TRBD2 (8 bases each). Trimming pared 8 bases from V and 4 bases from J, leaving 30 bases between. Germline assignment: CDR1 ENHRY and CDR2 SYGVKD. The CDR3 is 19 residues long.

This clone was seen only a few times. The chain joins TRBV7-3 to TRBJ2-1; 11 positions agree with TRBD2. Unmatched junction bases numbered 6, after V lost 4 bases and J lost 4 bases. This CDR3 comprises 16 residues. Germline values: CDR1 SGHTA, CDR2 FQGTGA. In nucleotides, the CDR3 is TGTGCCAGCAGCTCTCATACTAGCGGGAGTTACAATGAGCAGTTCTTC. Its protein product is CASSSHTSGSYNEQFF.

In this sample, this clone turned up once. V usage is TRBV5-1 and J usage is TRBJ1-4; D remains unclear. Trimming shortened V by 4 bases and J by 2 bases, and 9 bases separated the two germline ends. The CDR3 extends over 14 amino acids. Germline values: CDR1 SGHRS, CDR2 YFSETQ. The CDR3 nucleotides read TGCGCCAGCAGCCAATCCGGGACTAATGAAAAACTGTTTTTT. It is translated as CASSQSGTNEKLFF. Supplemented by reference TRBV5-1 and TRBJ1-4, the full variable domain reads KAGVTQTPRYLIKTRGQQVTLSCSPISGHRSVSWYQQTPGQGLQFLFEYFSETQRNKGNFPGRFSGRQFSNSRSEMNVSTLELGDSALYLCASSQSGTNEKLFFGSGTQLSVL.

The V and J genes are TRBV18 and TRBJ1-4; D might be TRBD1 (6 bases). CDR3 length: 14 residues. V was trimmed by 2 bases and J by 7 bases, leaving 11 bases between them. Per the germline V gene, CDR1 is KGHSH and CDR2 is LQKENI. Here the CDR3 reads CASSPGGQPEKLFF. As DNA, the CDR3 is TGTGCCAGCTCACCAGGAGGACAGCCTGAAAAACTGTTTTTT.

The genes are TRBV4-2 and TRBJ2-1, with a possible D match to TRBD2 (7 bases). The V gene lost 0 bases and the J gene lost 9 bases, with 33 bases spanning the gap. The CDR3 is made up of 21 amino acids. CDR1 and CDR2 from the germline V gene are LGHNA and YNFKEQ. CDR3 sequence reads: CASSQDWAGRGLFGTNGEQFF. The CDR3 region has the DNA TGTGCCAGCAGCCAAGATTGGGCAGGGAGGGGGTTATTCGGCACCAATGGTGAGCAGTTCTTC.

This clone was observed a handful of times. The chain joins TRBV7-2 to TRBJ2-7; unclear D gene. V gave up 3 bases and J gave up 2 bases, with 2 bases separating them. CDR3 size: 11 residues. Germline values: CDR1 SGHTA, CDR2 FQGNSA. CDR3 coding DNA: TGTGCCAGCAGCTTTACCTACGAGCAGTACTTC. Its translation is CASSFTYEQYF.

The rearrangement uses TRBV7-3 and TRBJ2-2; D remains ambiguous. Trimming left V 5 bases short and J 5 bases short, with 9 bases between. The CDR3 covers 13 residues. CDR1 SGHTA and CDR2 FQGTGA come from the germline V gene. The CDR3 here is CASSTAGTGELFF. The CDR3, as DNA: TGTGCCAGCAGCACAGCAGGTACCGGGGAGCTGTTTTTT.

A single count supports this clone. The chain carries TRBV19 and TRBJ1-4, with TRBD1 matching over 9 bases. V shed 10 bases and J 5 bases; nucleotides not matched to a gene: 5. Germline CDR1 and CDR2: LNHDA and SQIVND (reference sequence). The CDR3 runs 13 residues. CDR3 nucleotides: TGTGCCACCCGGGGGACAGGGAATGAAAAACTGTTTTTT. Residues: CATRGTGNEKLFF.

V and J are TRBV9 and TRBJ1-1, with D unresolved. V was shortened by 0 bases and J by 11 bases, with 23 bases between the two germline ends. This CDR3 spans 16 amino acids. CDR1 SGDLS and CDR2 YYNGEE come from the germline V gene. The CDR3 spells CASSVGAAGRDRLAFF. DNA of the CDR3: TGTGCCAGCAGCGTAGGAGCCGCTGGGAGAGACCGTCTGGCTTTCTTT.

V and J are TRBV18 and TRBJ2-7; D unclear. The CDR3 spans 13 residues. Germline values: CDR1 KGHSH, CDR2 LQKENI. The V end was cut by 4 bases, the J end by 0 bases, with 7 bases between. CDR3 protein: CASSHRASYEQYF. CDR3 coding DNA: TGTGCCAGCTCACACCGGGCCTCCTACGAGCAGTACTTC.

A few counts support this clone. CDR3 in DNA: TGTGCCAGCAGCGCGGACAGGGGGCGGGAGGGCTACACCTTC. This sequence encodes CASSADRGREGYTF. The rearrangement links TRBV2 to TRBJ1-2, with 11 nucleotides matching TRBD1. The germline V gene encodes CDR1 SNHLY and CDR2 FYNNEI. This CDR3 has 14 residues. J was trimmed by 8 bases and V by 6 bases; bases with no gene match: 8.

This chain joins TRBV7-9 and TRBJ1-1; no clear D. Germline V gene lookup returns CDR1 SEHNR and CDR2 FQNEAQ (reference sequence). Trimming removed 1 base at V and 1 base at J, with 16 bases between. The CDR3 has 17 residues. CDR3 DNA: TGTGCCAGCAGCTTAGGGTCAGCATGGAGTCAGAACACTGAAGCTTTCTTT. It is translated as CASSLGSAWSQNTEAFF.